This entry features one TCR beta chain sequence. This sample was included in a study of blood T cell repertoires in COVID-19. This CDR3 comprises 13 residues. V was clipped by 4 bases and J by 5 bases, with 12 bases between them. Germline CDR1 reads SNHLY; CDR2 reads FYNNEI. Profiled with immunoSEQ multiplex PCR; TCRdb holds only in-frame clones, not every one. Among about 210,000 clones, around 80% were seen once, and the ten largest hold roughly 7%. The sequence derives from a woman in her sixties or seventies with acute or convalescent COVID-19. V usage is TRBV2 and J usage is TRBJ2-7; possibly TRBD2 for D (6 bases). What was sequenced was peripheral blood. The DNA of the CDR3 is TGTGCCAGCAGTGTAAGGAGGGACCACGAGCAGTACTTC. This sequence encodes CASSVRRDHEQYF.